This T cell receptor beta chain was obtained from a study of tumor-infiltrating lymphocytes in primary liver carcinoma. Findings and limits, study-wide: The top-250-clone fraction was significantly higher in tumors than in blood (p = 0.039). All five tumor regions shared only about 8-25% of top clones.

Turning to this clonotype: Its specificity is not known. At one end the junction does not follow the germline gene, possibly because of a read error.

Starting material for RNA and DNA co-extraction consisted of about 17-30 mg of unsorted bulk tissue. The patients presented with primary liver carcinoma, which was managed through surgical resection. Five distinct regions per tumor were sampled. Germline-derived CDR1 and CDR2 are MDHEN and SYDVKM. The CDR3 totals 13 residues. Production of TCR beta cDNA used around 500 ng total RNA together with a constant-region primer. Generation of the TCR beta libraries relied on three nested multiplex PCR rounds using slightly modified ARM-PCR. In the first two PCR rounds, TRBV1-TRBV30 forward primers were paired with a C-beta reverse primer, and each round lasted approximately 9 cycles. TCRdb itself ran the multiplex PCR reads through MiXCR, one entry per CDR3 protein. The table records 100,000 or so distinct CDR3 sequences, around 66% of them present only once.

Sequenced sample: liver tumor tissue from sampling region 2. The subset: tumor region T2, inferior pole. The rearrangement uses TRBV28 and TRBJ2-2, with no clear D. The TCR sequence derives from a woman aged 55-70 years with primary liver carcinoma and hepatitis B virus infection. Here the CDR3 reads CVSSILNTGELFF. CDR3 nucleotide sequence: TGTGTCAGCAGTATCTTAAACACCGGGGAGCTGTTTTTT.